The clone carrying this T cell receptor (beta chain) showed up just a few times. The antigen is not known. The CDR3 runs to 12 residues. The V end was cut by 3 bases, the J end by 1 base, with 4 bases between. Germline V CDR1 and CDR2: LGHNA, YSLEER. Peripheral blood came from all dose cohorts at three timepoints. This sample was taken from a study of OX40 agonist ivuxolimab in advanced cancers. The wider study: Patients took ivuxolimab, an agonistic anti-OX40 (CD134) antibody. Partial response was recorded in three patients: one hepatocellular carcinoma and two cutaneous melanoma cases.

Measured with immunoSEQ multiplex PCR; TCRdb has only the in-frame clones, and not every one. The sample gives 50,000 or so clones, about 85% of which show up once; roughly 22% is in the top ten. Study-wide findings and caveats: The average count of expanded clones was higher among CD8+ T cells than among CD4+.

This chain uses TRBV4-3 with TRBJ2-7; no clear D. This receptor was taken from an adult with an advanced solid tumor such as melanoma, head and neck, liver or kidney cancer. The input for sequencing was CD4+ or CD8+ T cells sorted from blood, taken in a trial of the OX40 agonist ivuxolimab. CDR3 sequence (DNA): TGCGCCAGCAGCCAGGGGTCCTACGAGCAGTACTTC. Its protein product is CASSQGSYEQYF.